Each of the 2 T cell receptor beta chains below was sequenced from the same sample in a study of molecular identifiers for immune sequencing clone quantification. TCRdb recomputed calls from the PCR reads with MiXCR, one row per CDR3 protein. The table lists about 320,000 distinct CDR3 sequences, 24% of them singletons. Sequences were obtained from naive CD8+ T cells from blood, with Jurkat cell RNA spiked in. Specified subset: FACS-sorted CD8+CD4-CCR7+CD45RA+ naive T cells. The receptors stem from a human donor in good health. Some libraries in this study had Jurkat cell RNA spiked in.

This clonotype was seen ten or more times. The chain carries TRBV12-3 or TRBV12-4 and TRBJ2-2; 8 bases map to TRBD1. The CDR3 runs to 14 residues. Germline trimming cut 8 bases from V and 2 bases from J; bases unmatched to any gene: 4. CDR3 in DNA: TGTGCCAGCCAGGGGGCTACCAACACCGGGGAGCTGTTTTTT. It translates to CASQGATNTGELFF.

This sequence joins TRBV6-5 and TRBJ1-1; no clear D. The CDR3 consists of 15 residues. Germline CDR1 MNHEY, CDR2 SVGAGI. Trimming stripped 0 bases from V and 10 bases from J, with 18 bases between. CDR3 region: CASSYSWPPNPAAFF. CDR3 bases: TGTGCCAGCAGTTACTCGTGGCCCCCGAACCCTGCAGCTTTCTTT.